The entry that follows covers one T cell receptor (beta chain) sequence. Its cognate antigen is unknown. TCRdb re-called the 5' RACE reads with MiXCR, one entry per CDR3 protein. This repertoire shows about 120,000 distinct CDR3 sequences, approximately 8.4% found once; its top ten account for 40%. This specimen comes from a study of T cells after yellow fever vaccination. Study conclusions and caveats: Most clones from primary vaccination resurfaced after the booster (approximately 96% CD4, 70% to 90% CD8). Although the secondary response was weaker, it peaked faster, at day 5 versus 15.

The sequencing here drew on CD8+ T cells sorted from PBMCs, taken on the day of the yellow fever booster vaccination. The sequence came from a man between 18 and 29 years old who received the YFV17D yellow fever vaccine.

The CDR3 here is CASSRLAGGADTQYF. In nucleotides, the CDR3 is TGTGCCAGCAGCCGACTAGCGGGGGGCGCAGATACGCAGTATTTT. The chain links TRBV6-5 to TRBJ2-3, with 13 bases identical to TRBD2. Germline V gene sequence: CDR1 MNHEY, CDR2 SVGAGI. This CDR3 has 15 residues. After removal of 6 bases from V and 4 bases from J, the junction contained 4 bases not matched to a gene.